A single T cell receptor (beta chain) is shown here with its context. Its specific antigen is unknown. No base qualities exist here, and no much larger clone lies one base off it. Collaborating institutions collected whole blood in K2EDTA tubes following their own protocols. For TCRbeta analysis, collaborators shipped samples in one of three forms: frozen whole blood, isolated PBMCs, or DNA extracted from either of those sample types. This record comes from a study of blood T cell repertoires in COVID-19 (dated by TCRdb to between 2020 and 2021). General notes on the study: Collaborator samples came from the United States, Italy and Spain and covered acute and convalescent phases of COVID-19. The prospective study material was composed of cDNA or gDNA derived from T cells, B-cell-depleted T cells, or PBMCs. Subjects who had been exposed to COVID-19, were actively infected with it, or had recovered from it provided the deeply sampled blood TCRbeta repertoires that made up the dataset. A freely available public database, intended as a resource for researchers studying the immune response to SARS-CoV-2, is where the repertoires were released. Samples were obtained from the ongoing ImmuneRACE study (first 160 participants) and from 1,254 subjects provided by 6 global collaborators. Sample metadata almost always included a de-identified subject ID, COVID-19 status, age in years and sex. Where available, HLA class I and class II types were taken from metadata supplied by the sample provider and were not determined by assay-based typing. General study outcomes and caveats: The amount of clinical and demographic metadata varied by source and participant and was provided uncurated.

TCRbeta CDR3 regions were amplified from genomic DNA using the immunoSEQ Assay, a bias-controlled multiplex PCR. As for the authors' bioinformatics: The number of nucleated cells in each sample was estimated from the amplification of reference gene primers within the assay. Sequence reads were collapsed and filtered to measure the absolute abundance of every unique TCRbeta CDR3 rearrangement. Productive Simpson clonality was computed per sample as the square root of Simpson's diversity index over productive rearrangements. Sourced from immuneACCESS, this table was stored by TCRdb with only in-frame sequences that have V and J called. A share of the clones is absent; for the studies checked, an unresolved V gene accounts for under half, and the remainder has no known explanation. V and J calls and clone size come straight from that table; D and trimming were deduced from the DNA. The sample yields about 73,000 clones; 81% were counted once. The ten largest account for roughly 20% of the sample.

Sequences were obtained from peripheral blood. The TCR comes from a woman in her 70s with acute or convalescent COVID-19.

CDR3 loop: CASSPHNSYGYTF. The sequenced DNA: TGTGCCAGCAGCCCTCACAATTCCTATGGCTACACCTTC. In this chain, TRBV7-9 is recombined with TRBJ1-2; confidence is insufficient to name the D gene. The CDR3 measures 13 amino acids from cysteine to phenylalanine. Only the CDR3 DNA stays, 39 bases, in frame from base 1. In the germline V gene (reference sequence), CDR1 corresponds to SEHNR and CDR2 to FQNEAQ. The junction shows trimming of 5 bases on V and 4 bases on J, plus 11 bases between the germline ends.